These 23 T cell receptor beta chains came from one sample sequenced in a study of cytomegalovirus exposure and HLA in healthy donors (dated by TCRdb to 2016 to 2017). Library construction relied on the immunoSEQ multiplex PCR assay. For the multiplex PCR, a mixture combining 60 forward primers for TCR Vbeta segments and 13 reverse primers for TCR Jbeta segments was used. Sourced from immuneACCESS, this table was stored by TCRdb with only in-frame sequences that have V and J called. A share of the clones is absent; for the studies checked, an unresolved V gene accounts for under half, and the remainder has no known explanation. This sample is represented by 150,000 to 200,000 clones; 80% of them were singletons. The leading ten clones occupy approximately 6.8% of the sample. Source material: PBMCs. These receptor sequences come from a man under 40 in good health and CMV-seropositive.

This clone was recorded only once. The rearrangement joins TRBV18 to TRBJ2-1; possible D gene TRBD2, 6 bases. The CDR3 contains 15 residues. V dropped 6 bases and J dropped 5 bases, with 17 bases sitting between them. Germline assignment: CDR1 KGHSH and CDR2 LQKENI. The CDR3 loop reads CASSPSGGIDNEQFF. The DNA for the CDR3 is TGTGCCAGCTCCCCTTCTGGCGGGATCGACAATGAGCAGTTCTTC.

V usage is TRBV6-1 and J usage is TRBJ1-4; TRBD1 agrees at 8 bases. V lost 3 bases to trimming and J lost 5 bases; unmatched junction nucleotides: 2. This CDR3 contains 14 residues. Germline assignment: CDR1 MNHNS and CDR2 SASEGT. CDR3 bases: TGTGCCAGCAGTGACACAGGGGGGAATGAAAAACTGTTTTTT. Its protein is CASSDTGGNEKLFF.

The chain couples TRBV15 to TRBJ2-2, with D perhaps matching TRBD2 (5 bases). The CDR3 loop spans 15 amino acids. Germline assignment: CDR1 LNHNV and CDR2 YYDKDF (reference sequence). V was shortened by 0 bases and J by 4 bases, with 9 bases between the two germline ends. Here the CDR3 DNA reads TGTGCCACCAGCAGAGATCGAGGAGGCACCGGGGAGCTGTTTTTT. The encoded protein is CATSRDRGGTGELFF. Looking up the rest from reference TRBV15 and TRBJ2-2 gives the full variable domain: DAMVIQNPRYQVTQFGKPVTLSCSQTLNHNVMYWYQQKSSQAPKLLFHYYDKDFNNEADTPDNFQSRRPNTSFCFLDIRSPGLGDTAMYLCATSRDRGGTGELFFGEGSRLTVL.

The J gene is TRBJ2-7, the V gene TRBV28; D is unresolved. V gave up 2 bases and J gave up 0 bases, with 8 bases separating them. Germline V gene sequence: CDR1 MDHEN, CDR2 SYDVKM. The CDR3 consists of 14 residues. CDR3 DNA sequence: TGTGCCAGCAGTTTAGGAGCTAGCTCCTACGAGCAGTACTTC. It specifies CASSLGASSYEQYF.

The CDR3 loop reads CASSLLSTGELFF. DNA for the CDR3: TGTGCCAGCAGCTTATTGAGCACCGGGGAGCTGTTTTTT. The rearrangement uses TRBV11-2 and TRBJ2-2; D unclear. The V gene lost 2 bases and the J gene lost 4 bases, with 5 bases spanning the gap. The germline V gene encodes CDR1 SGHAT and CDR2 FQNNGV. The CDR3 runs to 13 residues.

The V gene is TRBV19, the J gene TRBJ2-3; 9 nucleotides align to TRBD2. The germline CDR1 and CDR2 sequences are LNHDA and SQIVND (reference sequence). The CDR3 is made up of 18 amino acids. The J segment lost 0 bases and the V segment lost 3 bases, leaving 10 bases of the junction unmatched. The CDR3 loop is CASSISAGGSTSTDTQYF. As DNA, the CDR3 is TGTGCCAGTAGTATTTCGGCGGGAGGGTCGACTAGCACAGATACGCAGTATTTT.

The chain combines TRBV4-1 with TRBJ2-7, with 9 positions matching TRBD1. V shed 6 bases and J 2 bases; nucleotides not matched to a gene: 8. There are 15 residues in the CDR3. Germline CDR1 is MGHRA and CDR2 is YSYEKL. CDR3 bases: TGCGCCAGCAGTCGTGCTGGGACAGGGACCTACGAGCAGTACTTC. Its translation: CASSRAGTGTYEQYF.

V is TRBV6-6 and J is TRBJ1-6; 9 nucleotides align to TRBD1. The trim removed 5 bases at V and 10 bases at J, leaving 6 bases unmatched. Germline CDR1 is MNHNY and CDR2 is SVGAGI (reference sequence). The CDR3 is 14 amino acids. CDR3 amino acids: CASSPPGQGSPLHF. For the CDR3, the DNA is TGTGCCAGCAGTCCCCCGGGACAGGGCTCACCCCTCCACTTT.

The chain has TRBV11-2 and TRBJ2-5, with 10 bases aligning to TRBD1. J gave up 2 bases and V 2 bases, and 8 bases lay outside the gene matches. Germline loops: CDR1 SGHAT, CDR2 FQNNGV. The CDR3 contains 17 residues. CDR3 coding DNA: TGTGCCAGCAGCTTAAGCCCTACGGGACAGGGGCAAGAGACCCAGTACTTC. Its translation: CASSLSPTGQGQETQYF.

This clone was counted only a few times. The rearrangement uses TRBV19 and TRBJ1-2; a possible D gene is TRBD1 (5 bases). Germline assignment: CDR1 LNHDA and CDR2 SQIVND (reference sequence). V lost 3 bases, J lost 6 bases, and 11 bases lay in between. The CDR3 is 13 residues long. CDR3 in amino acids: CASSIPGGNGYTF. CDR3 coding DNA: TGTGCCAGTAGTATTCCCGGGGGGAATGGCTACACCTTC.

The rearrangement joins TRBV19 to TRBJ1-4, with unresolved D. The germline V and J ends were trimmed by 7 bases and 2 bases, with 14 bases remaining between them. Per the germline V gene, CDR1 is LNHDA and CDR2 is SQIVND (reference sequence). The CDR3 contains 15 residues. In nucleotides, the CDR3 is TGTGCCAGTACCGTGCAGGCGTGGACTAATGAAAAACTGTTTTTT. This codes for CASTVQAWTNEKLFF.

The chain recombines TRBV27 with TRBJ1-1, with TRBD1 matching 8 bases. This CDR3 has 17 residues. CDR1 is MNHEY, CDR2 SMNVEV, per germline (reference sequence). V trimming: 2 bases; J trimming: 3 bases; junction bases outside the gene matches: 11. DNA for the CDR3: TGTGCCAGCAGTTTAGTCGGACAGGGAGTGATTGACACTGAAGCTTTCTTT. This sequence encodes CASSLVGQGVIDTEAFF.

The chain links TRBV28 to TRBJ2-7, with a weak D call TRBD2 (5 bases). CDR1 is MDHEN, CDR2 SYDVKM, per germline. This CDR3 is built from 14 residues. Between the trimmed V and J ends, which lost 1 base and 5 bases, there was a span of 12 bases. The CDR3, as DNA: TGTGCCAGCAGTTTATCCTCGCAGCGGAACGAGCAGTACTTC. This translates into CASSLSSQRNEQYF.

V and J are TRBV10-1 and TRBJ2-7; perhaps TRBD1 as D (6 bases). Germline CDR1 is WNHNN and CDR2 is SYGVQD (reference sequence). The CDR3 spans 13 residues. V was clipped by 2 bases and J by 4 bases, with 9 bases between them. The DNA of the CDR3 is TGCGCCAGCAGTGAGATGGGGGCATACGAGCAGTACTTC. Its protein is CASSEMGAYEQYF.

This chain uses TRBV5-1 with TRBJ2-1; no firm D call. The germline V and J ends were trimmed by 2 bases and 5 bases, with 5 bases remaining between them. The CDR3 length is 12 residues. Germline loops: CDR1 SGHRS, CDR2 YFSETQ. In DNA form, the CDR3 reads TGCGCCAGCAGCTTCCCTAACAATGAGCAGTTCTTC. The encoded protein is CASSFPNNEQFF.

The J gene is TRBJ2-1, the V gene TRBV6-1, with D perhaps matching TRBD2 (6 bases). This CDR3 region has 13 residues. V lost 6 bases and J 4 bases, leaving 10 bases between the germline ends. The germline V gene has CDR1 MNHNS and CDR2 SASEGT. The CDR3 sequence: CASSPLAYNEQFF. The CDR3 DNA reads TGTGCCAGCAGCCCACTAGCTTACAATGAGCAGTTCTTC.

This sequence joins TRBV5-1 and TRBJ2-1, with TRBD2 identical over 7 bases. Unmatched junction bases numbered 9, after V lost 0 bases and J lost 0 bases. CDR1 is SGHRS, CDR2 YFSETQ, per germline. This CDR3 is built from 18 residues. CDR3 residues: CASSLGYLGGGSYNEQFF. DNA for the CDR3: TGCGCCAGCAGCTTGGGGTACCTGGGCGGGGGCTCCTACAATGAGCAGTTCTTC.

V and J are TRBV4-3 and TRBJ2-7, with TRBD1 matching over 9 bases. Trimming cost V 4 bases and J 9 bases; bases outside gene matches: 16. The CDR3 extends over 16 amino acids. Per germline, CDR1 LGHNA and CDR2 YSLEER. The CDR3 DNA follows: TGCGCCAGCAGCCGATCAGAGACAGGGGGTCTAGGGGGGCAGTACTTC. Translated: CASSRSETGGLGGQYF.

The chain is built from TRBV27 and TRBJ2-1; 10 bases match TRBD2. V was pared by 5 bases and J by 6 bases, with 10 bases of the junction left unmatched. CDR3 length: 16 amino acids. CDR1 is MNHEY and CDR2 is SMNVEV in the germline V gene (reference sequence). The DNA for the CDR3 is TGTGCCAGCAGTGCCCGGGGACTAGCGAACTCCAATGAGCAGTTCTTC. Amino acid sequence: CASSARGLANSNEQFF.

The rearrangement links TRBV27 to TRBJ1-5, with 7 bases matching TRBD1. Per the germline V gene, CDR1 is MNHEY and CDR2 is SMNVEV (reference sequence). Trimming removed 4 bases from V and 3 bases from J; junction bases left unmatched: 6. The CDR3 length is 15 residues. CDR3 region: CASSSTGEPNQPQHF. The CDR3 coding sequence is TGTGCCAGCAGTTCCACAGGGGAACCCAATCAGCCCCAGCATTTT.

This chain connects TRBV18 to TRBJ1-1, with D possibly TRBD1 on 5 matching bases. Per the germline V gene, CDR1 is KGHSH and CDR2 is LQKENI. CDR3 length: 13 residues. The ends were cut back, 6 bases at V and 5 bases at J, with 13 bases in the middle. The CDR3 region is CASSAGGGTEAFF. DNA of the CDR3: TGTGCCAGCTCGGCCGGGGGGGGGACTGAAGCTTTCTTT.

The gene calls are TRBV20-1 and TRBJ1-1; D remains ambiguous. Looked up from germline, CDR1 is DFQATT and CDR2 is SNEGSKA (reference sequence). The CDR3 has 10 amino acids. Trimming took 4 bases from V and 7 from J, leaving 7 bases between them. The CDR3 loop reads CSAKRGEAFF. CDR3 DNA: TGCAGTGCTAAACGGGGTGAAGCTTTCTTT.

In this sample, this clone turned up once. The chain links TRBV27 to TRBJ2-2; 7 bases map to TRBD1. The V and J ends lost 2 bases and 0 bases, in that order; junction bases with no gene match: 6. The CDR3 is 17 residues long. Germline CDR1 is MNHEY and CDR2 is SMNVEV (reference sequence). The DNA of the CDR3 is TGTGCCAGCAGTTTAATCCCCGGACAGGCGAACACCGGGGAGCTGTTTTTT. It yields the protein CASSLIPGQANTGELFF.